This record looks at one T cell receptor beta chain sequence and its context. CDR1 is MNHEY and CDR2 is SMNVEV in the germline V gene (reference sequence). V shed 0 bases, J shed 6 bases, and the junction held 1 base outside the gene matches. The CDR3 spans 15 residues. How the authors handled the data: Amplification of reference gene primers provided the estimated nucleated cell counts. Produced via immunoSEQ multiplex PCR; TCRdb's table is partial and in-frame only. V, J and clone size reflect that table, while D and trimming were determined from the DNA. This table has roughly 250,000 clones, about 90% appearing once. Grouping used clinical history reported by participants in a survey and questionnaire. The data originate from a study of blood T cell repertoires in COVID-19.

The genes are TRBV27 and TRBJ1-4; 10 bases fit TRBD1. The sequence was collected from a human donor in a cohort exposed to, infected with or recovered from COVID-19 (not recorded which). The donor label of this sample is uncertain. Sequencing was carried out using PBMCs or T cells enriched from blood (not recorded which). CDR3 in DNA: TGTGCCAGCAGTTTATCGGGACAGGGGTATGAAAAACTGTTTTTT. Residues: CASSLSGQGYEKLFF.